The clone carrying this T cell receptor beta chain occurred a few times. This specimen belongs to a study of T cells after yellow fever vaccination. TCRdb re-called the 5' RACE reads with MiXCR, one entry per CDR3 protein. This sample carries about 53,000 distinct CDR3 sequences, 5% to 6.5% of them seen once, and the ten largest clones take around a third. Trimming took 6 bases from V and 0 from J, leaving 16 bases between them. Germline values: CDR1 SGHNT, CDR2 YYREEE (reference sequence). CDR3 length equals 16 residues. The genes are TRBV5-4 and TRBJ2-4; no definite D call. The clonotype originates from a man younger than 35 who received the YFV17D yellow fever vaccine. The sample here was PBMCs, either bulk or a sorted T-cell subset (CD4+, CD8+, memory, or dextramer-sorted; not recorded which), taken on the day of the yellow fever booster vaccination. The CDR3 DNA is TGTGCCAGCAAGTTAGGGCCCGACCTAGCCAAAAACATTCAGTACTTC. Amino acid sequence: CASKLGPDLAKNIQYF.